This T cell receptor (beta chain) is drawn from a study of CXCR3-negative and CXCR3-positive naive CD8 T cells. General observations from the study: The study found more hydrophobic TRB CDR3s in CXCR3-positive naive cells than in CXCR3-negative naive cells.

The authors gated naive CD8+ T cells as CD45RO-CCR7+CD27+CD95-. Libraries of TRB cDNA were made by 5' RACE and carried UMIs. Reprocessing the 5' RACE reads, TCRdb reports a single entry for every CDR3 protein and omits DNA. Reported are about 89,000 distinct CDR3 sequences; the ten largest clones contain over 0.4%. In the case of this clonotype: Its antigen remains unknown.

This sequence was found in a human donor in good health. Some clones in this sample may be carry-over from other donors' samples. Input material: naive CXCR3+ CD8+ T cells from blood. The subset is: CD45RO-CCR7+CD27+CD95- naive CD8+ T cells expressing CXCR3 (TNR3+).

CDR3 sequence reads: CSANPGGLNYGYTF. The chain employs TRBV20-1 and TRBJ1-2; with no DNA, the TCRdb D assignment of TRBD1 cannot be verified. The germline gives CDR1 DFQATT, CDR2 SNEGSKA (reference sequence). There are 14 residues in the CDR3.